These 18 T cell receptor beta chains came from one sample sequenced in a study of T cells after yellow fever vaccination. TCRdb called the 5' RACE reads again in MiXCR, with one record for every CDR3 protein. The sample holds a few hundred thousand distinct CDR3 sequences, about a sixth seen once. Sequenced material: PBMCs, taken less than 6 days after the first yellow fever vaccination. The receptors were gathered from a man younger than 35 who received the YFV17D yellow fever vaccine.

This clonotype was counted a few times. The V call is TRBV11-2, the J call TRBJ2-3, with TRBD2 as a possible D gene (5 bases). CDR1 is SGHAT and CDR2 is FQNNGV in the germline V gene. The CDR3 sequence is 15 residues long. Trimming shortened V by 3 bases and J by 2 bases, and 12 bases separated the two germline ends. CDR3 loop: CASSFRGFDTDTQYF. CDR3 coding DNA: TGTGCCAGCAGCTTCCGGGGTTTTGACACAGATACGCAGTATTTT.

Here the CDR3 DNA reads TGCGCCAGCAGCCAGACTAGCGGGGGGGCCGTTGAGCAGTTCTTC. Amino acids: CASSQTSGGAVEQFF. This rearrangement joins TRBV4-1 to TRBJ2-1, with 14 bases identical to TRBD2. Trimming at V came to 3 bases and at J to 9 bases, leaving 4 bases not matched to a gene. The germline V gene has CDR1 MGHRA and CDR2 YSYEKL. This CDR3 contains 15 residues.

The chain has TRBV7-2 and TRBJ2-4; no clear D gene. Trimming shortened V by 3 bases and J by 7 bases, and 16 bases separated the two germline ends. The CDR3 runs to 15 residues. Per the germline V gene, CDR1 is SGHTA and CDR2 is FQGNSA. This CDR3 is CASSFVKTLPNIQYF. The CDR3 DNA reads as TGTGCCAGCAGCTTTGTGAAGACCTTACCCAACATTCAGTACTTC.

This clonotype was counted a few times. This sequence joins TRBV6-5 and TRBJ2-3, with unresolved D. Germline V lookup: CDR1 MNHEY, CDR2 SVGAGI. V lost 0 bases and J lost 5, with 6 bases in between. There are 13 residues in the CDR3. CDR3 in DNA: TGTGCCAGCAGTTACTCGTTCGGAGATACGCAGTATTTT. Translating gives CASSYSFGDTQYF.

The V gene is TRBV7-9, the J gene TRBJ2-3; 10 nucleotides agree with TRBD2. J gave up 0 bases and V 5 bases, and 8 bases lay outside the gene matches. The V gene's germline CDR1 is SEHNR and CDR2 FQNEAQ (reference sequence). This CDR3 is 17 amino acids long. CDR3 sequence reads: CASSPTLAGASTDTQYF. The CDR3 nucleotides are TGTGCCAGCAGCCCCACCCTAGCGGGGGCCAGCACAGATACGCAGTATTTT.

This clonotype was counted a few times. The rearrangement joins TRBV5-5 to TRBJ2-3, with unresolved D. CDR1 SGHKS and CDR2 YYEKEE come from the germline V gene (reference sequence). This CDR3 comprises 16 residues. The V end was cut by 2 bases, the J end by 0 bases, with 13 bases between. In DNA, the CDR3 is TGTGCCAGCAGCTTCTCCACAGCGATTAGCACAGATACGCAGTATTTT. It is translated as CASSFSTAISTDTQYF. The full variable domain, rest sourced from reference TRBV5-5 and TRBJ2-3, is DAGVTQSPTHLIKTRGQQVTLRCSPISGHKSVSWYQQVLGQGPQFIFQYYEKEERGRGNFPDRFSARQFPNYSSELNVNALLLGDSALYLCASSFSTAISTDTQYFGPGTRLTVL.

The table lists this clonotype with a few counts. The CDR3 protein is CASSLASGLDYEQYF. DNA for the CDR3: TGTGCCAGCAGCTTGGCCTCCGGGTTGGACTACGAGCAGTACTTC. The chain uses TRBV5-5 and TRBJ2-7; unclear D gene. The CDR3 length is 15 residues. Germline V lookup: CDR1 SGHKS, CDR2 YYEKEE (reference sequence). Trimming removed 0 bases at V and 3 bases at J, with 13 bases between.

This sequence joins TRBV15 and TRBJ2-1; D is undetermined. This CDR3 is built from 12 residues. The V end was cut by 1 base, the J end by 9 bases, with 7 bases between. Germline assignment: CDR1 LNHNV and CDR2 YYDKDF (reference sequence). The CDR3 nucleotides read TGTGCCACCAGCAGAGCTCCGGGTGAGCAGTTCTTC. Translated: CATSRAPGEQFF. Together with reference TRBV15 and TRBJ2-1, the CDR3 gives the full variable domain: DAMVIQNPRYQVTQFGKPVTLSCSQTLNHNVMYWYQQKSSQAPKLLFHYYDKDFNNEADTPDNFQSRRPNTSFCFLDIRSPGLGDTAMYLCATSRAPGEQFFGPGTRLTVL.

CDR3 loop: CASSLRLAGGNQETQYF. CDR3 coding DNA: TGTGCCAGCAGCTTGAGACTAGCGGGGGGAAACCAAGAGACCCAGTACTTC. The chain combines TRBV5-4 with TRBJ2-5; 13 nucleotides line up with TRBD2. The CDR3 covers 17 residues. The junction had 3 bases not matched to a gene; V was cut back by 1 base and J by 0 bases. Germline CDR1 SGHNT, CDR2 YYREEE (reference sequence). Supplemented by reference TRBV5-4 and TRBJ2-5, the full variable domain reads ETGVTQSPTHLIKTRGQQVTLRCSSQSGHNTVSWYQQALGQGPQFIFQYYREEENGRGNFPPRFSGLQFPNYSSELNVNALELDDSALYLCASSLRLAGGNQETQYFGPGTRLLVL.

J is TRBJ2-3 and V is TRBV6-1, with D perhaps being TRBD1 or TRBD2 (5 bases each). Germline CDR1 MNHNS, CDR2 SASEGT. V was pared by 0 bases and J by 2 bases, with 15 bases between. CDR3 length: 17 residues. The CDR3 sequence is CASSEADGAIPTDTQYF. The CDR3 nucleotides are TGTGCCAGCAGTGAAGCAGACGGGGCAATACCCACAGATACGCAGTATTTT.

The chain links TRBV28 to TRBJ2-7, with TRBD1 matching 9 bases. The CDR3 extends over 19 amino acids. With 4 bases clipped from V and 1 base from J, the junction kept 17 bases outside the gene matches. Germline V gene sequence: CDR1 MDHEN, CDR2 SYDVKM. The CDR3 reads CASSSYPNIDRGASYEQYV. The CDR3 DNA follows: TGTGCCAGCAGTTCCTACCCCAACATCGACAGGGGGGCATCCTACGAGCAGTACGTC.

The chain carries TRBV5-1 and TRBJ1-4, with TRBD1 matching over 7 bases. CDR3 length: 14 amino acids. After removal of 4 bases from V and 5 bases from J, the junction contained 5 bases not matched to a gene. Germline V CDR1 and CDR2: SGHRS, YFSETQ. The CDR3 is CASSARDSNEKLFF. Here the CDR3 DNA reads TGCGCCAGCAGCGCCCGGGACAGCAATGAAAAACTGTTTTTT.

The chain employs TRBV3-1 and TRBJ2-1; no reliable D call. Germline V gives CDR1 LGHDT, CDR2 YNNKEL (reference sequence). This CDR3 has 14 amino acids. Between the trimmed V and J ends, which lost 1 base and 8 bases, there was a span of 12 bases. CDR3 sequence (DNA): TGTGCCAGCAGCCAAGCCAGTGTTCGGGATGAGCAGTTCTTC. Translating gives CASSQASVRDEQFF.

This chain uses TRBV18 with TRBJ1-2; D not resolved. The CDR3 is 13 residues long. Germline assignment: CDR1 KGHSH and CDR2 LQKENI. The V end lost 2 bases, the J end lost 1 base, and 5 bases lay between the germline ends. The chain's CDR3 is CASSPEVNYGYTF. The CDR3 DNA sequence: TGTGCCAGCTCACCAGAGGTTAACTATGGCTACACCTTC. Based on the CDR3 plus reference TRBV18 and TRBJ1-2, the full variable domain is NAGVMQNPRHLVRRRGQEARLRCSPMKGHSHVYWYRQLPEEGLKFMVYLQKENIIDESGMPKERFSAEFPKEGPSILRIQQVVRGDSAAYFCASSPEVNYGYTFGSGTRLTVV.

This clonotype was observed a handful of times. The rearrangement uses TRBV20-1 and TRBJ1-1; perhaps TRBD1 as D (6 bases). The CDR3 is 12 amino acids. Trimming cost V 7 bases and J 1 base, with 10 bases left between them. The germline V gene encodes CDR1 DFQATT and CDR2 SNEGSKA (reference sequence). CDR3 bases: TGCAGTGGCGGACAGAAGAACACTGAAGCTTTCTTT. Protein product: CSGGQKNTEAFF.

The rearrangement uses TRBV10-3 and TRBJ2-7; D is uncertain. Trimming removed 3 bases at V and 2 bases at J, with 8 bases between. This CDR3 spans 13 amino acids. Germline CDR1 is ENHRY and CDR2 is SYGVKD. The CDR3 here is CAISDRQTYEQYF. The CDR3, as DNA: TGTGCCATCAGTGACCGGCAGACCTACGAGCAGTACTTC.

This clonotype came up a few times. This chain uses TRBV5-1 with TRBJ2-7; 9 bases match TRBD1. From germline, CDR1 is SGHRS and CDR2 YFSETQ. Germline trimming cut 0 bases from V and 0 bases from J; bases unmatched to any gene: 4. The CDR3 is made up of 16 amino acids. CDR3 in DNA: TGCGCCAGCAGCTTGGCCTGGACAGGGGTCTCCTACGAGCAGTACTTC. Protein sequence: CASSLAWTGVSYEQYF.

This clonotype came up once. The CDR3 region is CASSFGDGGAFF. CDR3 sequence (DNA): TGTGCCAGCAGCTTTGGGGATGGGGGAGCTTTCTTT. This chain joins TRBV7-2 and TRBJ1-1; D is possibly TRBD1 (5 bases). V lost 3 bases and J 10 bases, leaving 12 bases between the germline ends. Germline V gives CDR1 SGHTA, CDR2 FQGNSA. The CDR3 contains 12 residues.